The clone carrying this T cell receptor beta chain was seen a handful of times. Its antigen remains unidentified. The data are from a study of blood T cells in healthy people across ages. As for the study in general: Template-switching capture recovered about one barcoded beta molecule per two T cells. Study-level results: Measured against age, TCR beta diversity per million T cells decreased in a roughly linear manner.

Alongside a J-beta primer mix, a sample-barcoded 5' primer served in a second PCR lasting roughly 6 to 11 cycles. TCRdb re-called the 5' RACE reads with MiXCR, one entry per CDR3 protein. Here the sample spans 1.5 million to 2 million distinct CDR3 sequences, around half being singletons. Germline CDR1 ENHRY, CDR2 SYGVKD. CDR3 size: 15 residues. V lost 4 bases, J lost 5 bases, and 6 bases stayed unmatched. Drawn from each donor were ten milliliters of peripheral blood. At least 5.5 micrograms of total RNA were extracted per sample. The chain is built from TRBV10-3 and TRBJ2-5; 11 nucleotides match TRBD1. Sequencing input: blood. The TCR was taken from a woman in her 40s in good health. Written as DNA, the CDR3 is TGTGCCATCAGTGTAGGACAGGGGGCGCTTGAGACCCAGTACTTC. This encodes CAISVGQGALETQYF.